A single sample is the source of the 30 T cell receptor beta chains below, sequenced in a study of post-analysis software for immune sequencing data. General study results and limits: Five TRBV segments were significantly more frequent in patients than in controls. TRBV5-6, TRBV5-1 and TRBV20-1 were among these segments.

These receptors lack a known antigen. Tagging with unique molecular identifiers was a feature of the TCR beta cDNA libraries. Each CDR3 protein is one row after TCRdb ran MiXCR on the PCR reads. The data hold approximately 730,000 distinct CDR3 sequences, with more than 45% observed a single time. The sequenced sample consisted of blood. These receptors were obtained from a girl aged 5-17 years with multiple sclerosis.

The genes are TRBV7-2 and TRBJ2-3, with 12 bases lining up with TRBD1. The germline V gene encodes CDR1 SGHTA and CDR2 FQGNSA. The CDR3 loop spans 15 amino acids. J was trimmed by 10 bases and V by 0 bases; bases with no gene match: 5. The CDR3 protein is CASSLAPGQGAAQYF. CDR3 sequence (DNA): TGTGCCAGCAGCTTAGCTCCGGGACAGGGGGCTGCGCAGTATTTT.

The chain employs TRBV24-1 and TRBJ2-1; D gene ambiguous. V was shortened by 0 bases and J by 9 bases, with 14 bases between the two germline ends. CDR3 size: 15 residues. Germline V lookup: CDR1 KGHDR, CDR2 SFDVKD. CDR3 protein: CATSDLGLDASEQFF. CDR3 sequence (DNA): TGTGCCACCAGTGATTTGGGCCTAGATGCCAGTGAGCAGTTCTTC.

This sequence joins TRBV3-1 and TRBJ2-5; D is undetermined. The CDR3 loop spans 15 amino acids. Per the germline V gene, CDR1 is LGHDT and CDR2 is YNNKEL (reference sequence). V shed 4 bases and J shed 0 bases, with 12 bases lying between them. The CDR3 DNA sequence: TGTGCCAGCAGCCCGCGGACCTGGTACCAAGAGACCCAGTACTTC. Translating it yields CASSPRTWYQETQYF.

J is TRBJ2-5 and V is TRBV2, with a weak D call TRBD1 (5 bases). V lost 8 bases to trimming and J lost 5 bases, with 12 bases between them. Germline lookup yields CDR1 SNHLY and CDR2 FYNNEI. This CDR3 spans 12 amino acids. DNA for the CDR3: TGTGCCAGCGGGGCCCGGACGGAGACCCAGTACTTC. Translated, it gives CASGARTETQYF.

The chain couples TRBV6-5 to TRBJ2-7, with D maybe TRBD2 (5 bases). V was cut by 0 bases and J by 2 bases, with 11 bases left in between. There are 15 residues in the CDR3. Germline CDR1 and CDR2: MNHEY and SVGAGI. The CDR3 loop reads CASSYSSGSPYEQYF. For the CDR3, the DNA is TGTGCCAGCAGTTACTCGTCGGGGAGCCCCTACGAGCAGTACTTC.

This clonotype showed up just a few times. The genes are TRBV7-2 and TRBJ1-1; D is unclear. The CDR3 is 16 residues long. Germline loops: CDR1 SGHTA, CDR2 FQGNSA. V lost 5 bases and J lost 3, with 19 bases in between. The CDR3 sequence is CASSTNGFLGDTEAFF. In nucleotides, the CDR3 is TGTGCCAGCAGCACAAACGGGTTCCTTGGGGACACTGAAGCTTTCTTT.

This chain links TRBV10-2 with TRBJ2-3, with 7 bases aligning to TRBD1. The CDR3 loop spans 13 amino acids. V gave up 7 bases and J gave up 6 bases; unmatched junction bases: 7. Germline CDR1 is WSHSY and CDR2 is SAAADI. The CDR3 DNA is TGCGCCAGCATTAAGGGGGCATCCGATACGCAGTATTTT. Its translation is CASIKGASDTQYF.

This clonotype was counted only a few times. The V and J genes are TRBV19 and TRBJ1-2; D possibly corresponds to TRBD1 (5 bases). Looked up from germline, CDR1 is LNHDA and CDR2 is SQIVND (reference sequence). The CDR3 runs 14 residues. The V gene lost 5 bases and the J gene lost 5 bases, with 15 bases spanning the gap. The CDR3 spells CASSDSHRKYGYTF. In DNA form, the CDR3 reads TGTGCCAGTAGTGATTCCCACAGGAAATATGGCTACACCTTC.

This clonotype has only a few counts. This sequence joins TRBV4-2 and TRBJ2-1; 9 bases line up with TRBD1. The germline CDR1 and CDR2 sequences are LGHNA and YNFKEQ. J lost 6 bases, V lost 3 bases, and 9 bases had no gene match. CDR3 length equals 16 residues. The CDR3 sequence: CASSQAGTGFGNEQFF. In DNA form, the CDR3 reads TGTGCCAGCAGCCAGGCCGGGACAGGGTTTGGCAATGAGCAGTTCTTC.

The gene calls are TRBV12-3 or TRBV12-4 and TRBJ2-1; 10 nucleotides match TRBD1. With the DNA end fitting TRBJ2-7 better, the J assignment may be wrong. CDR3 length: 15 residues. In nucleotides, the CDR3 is TGTGCCAGCAGTCCGACAGGGGGCTCCTACAATGAGCAGTACTTC. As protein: CASSPTGGSYNEQYF.

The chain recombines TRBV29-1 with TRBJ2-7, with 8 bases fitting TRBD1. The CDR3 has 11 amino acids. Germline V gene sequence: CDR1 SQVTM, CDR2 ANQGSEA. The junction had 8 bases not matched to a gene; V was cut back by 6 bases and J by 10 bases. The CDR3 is CSVRTGWSQYF. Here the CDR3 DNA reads TGCAGCGTCCGGACAGGGTGGTCCCAGTACTTC.

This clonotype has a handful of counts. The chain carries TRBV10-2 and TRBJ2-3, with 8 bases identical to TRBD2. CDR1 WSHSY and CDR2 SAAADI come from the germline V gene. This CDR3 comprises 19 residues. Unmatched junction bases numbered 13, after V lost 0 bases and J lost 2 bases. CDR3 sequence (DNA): TGCGCCAGCAGTGAGTCGGTGCGGGGGGTCTCCGGGCTCACAGATACGCAGTATTTT. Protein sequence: CASSESVRGVSGLTDTQYF.

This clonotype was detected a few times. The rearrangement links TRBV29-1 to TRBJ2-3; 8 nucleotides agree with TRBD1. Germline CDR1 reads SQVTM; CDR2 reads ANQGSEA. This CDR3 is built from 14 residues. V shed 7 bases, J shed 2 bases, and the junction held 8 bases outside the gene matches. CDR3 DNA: TGCAGCGCTGGGGGGACAGGCTTCACAGATACGCAGTATTTT. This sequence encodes CSAGGTGFTDTQYF.

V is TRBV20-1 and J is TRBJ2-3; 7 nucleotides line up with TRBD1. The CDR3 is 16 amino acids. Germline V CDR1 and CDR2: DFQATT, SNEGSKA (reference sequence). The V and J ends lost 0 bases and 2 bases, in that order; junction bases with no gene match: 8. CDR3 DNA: TGCAGTGCTAGAGATAGGGGGCTGAGGTCCACAGATACGCAGTATTTT. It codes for CSARDRGLRSTDTQYF.

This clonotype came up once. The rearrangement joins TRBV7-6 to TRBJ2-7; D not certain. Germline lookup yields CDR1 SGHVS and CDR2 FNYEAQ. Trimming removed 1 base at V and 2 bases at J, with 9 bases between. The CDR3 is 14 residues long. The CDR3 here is CASSLDYTPYEQYF. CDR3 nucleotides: TGTGCCAGCAGCTTAGATTACACCCCCTACGAGCAGTACTTC.

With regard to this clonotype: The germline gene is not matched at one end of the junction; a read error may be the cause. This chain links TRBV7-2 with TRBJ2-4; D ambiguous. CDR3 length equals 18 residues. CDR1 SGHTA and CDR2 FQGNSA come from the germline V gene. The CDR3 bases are TGTGTCAGCAGCTTAGTGTCCTTAGGGCAGGTCCCCTATCTAAAGCAGTACTTC. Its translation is CVSSLVSLGQVPYLKQYF.

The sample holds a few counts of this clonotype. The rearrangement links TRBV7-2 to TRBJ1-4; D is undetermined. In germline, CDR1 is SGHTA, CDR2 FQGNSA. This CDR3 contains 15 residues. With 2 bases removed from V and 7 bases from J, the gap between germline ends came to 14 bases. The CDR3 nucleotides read TGTGCCAGCAGCTTAAACGGGTATCCAACTGAAAAACTGTTTTTT. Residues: CASSLNGYPTEKLFF. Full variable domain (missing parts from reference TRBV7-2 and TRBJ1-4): GAGVSQSPSNKVTEKGKDVELRCDPISGHTALYWYRQSLGQGLEFLIYFQGNSAPDKSGLPSDRFSAERTGGSVSTLTIQRTQQEDSAVYLCASSLNGYPTEKLFFGSGTQLSVL.

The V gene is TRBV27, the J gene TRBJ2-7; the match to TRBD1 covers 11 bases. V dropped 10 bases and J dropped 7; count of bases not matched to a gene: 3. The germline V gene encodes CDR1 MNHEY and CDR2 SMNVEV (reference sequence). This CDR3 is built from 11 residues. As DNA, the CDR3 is TGTGCCACCGGGACAGGGGGAGAGCAGTACTTC. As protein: CATGTGGEQYF.

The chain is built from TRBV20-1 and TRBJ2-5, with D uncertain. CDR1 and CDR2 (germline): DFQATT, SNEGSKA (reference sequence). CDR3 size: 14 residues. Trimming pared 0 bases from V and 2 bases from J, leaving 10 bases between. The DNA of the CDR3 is TGCAGTGCTAGAGATAGACTGAGGCAAGAGACCCAGTACTTC. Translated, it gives CSARDRLRQETQYF.

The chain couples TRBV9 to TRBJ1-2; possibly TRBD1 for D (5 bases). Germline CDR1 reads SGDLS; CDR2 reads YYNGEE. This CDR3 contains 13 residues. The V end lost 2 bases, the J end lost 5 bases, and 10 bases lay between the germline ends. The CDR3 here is CASSVGTEYGYTF. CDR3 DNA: TGTGCCAGCAGCGTCGGGACTGAGTATGGCTACACCTTC.

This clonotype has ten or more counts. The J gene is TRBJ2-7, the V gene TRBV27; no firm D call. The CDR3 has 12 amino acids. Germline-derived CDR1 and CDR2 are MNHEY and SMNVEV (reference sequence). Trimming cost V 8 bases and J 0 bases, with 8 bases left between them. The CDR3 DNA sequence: TGTGCCAGCCGGACGGGCTCCTACGAGCAGTACTTC. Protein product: CASRTGSYEQYF.

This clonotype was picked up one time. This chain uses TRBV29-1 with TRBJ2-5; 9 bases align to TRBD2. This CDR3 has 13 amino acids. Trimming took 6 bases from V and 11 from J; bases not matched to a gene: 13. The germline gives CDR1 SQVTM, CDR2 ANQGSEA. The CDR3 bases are TGCAGCGTCGTCGTGGGACTAGCATATGAGCAGTACTTC. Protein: CSVVVGLAYEQYF.

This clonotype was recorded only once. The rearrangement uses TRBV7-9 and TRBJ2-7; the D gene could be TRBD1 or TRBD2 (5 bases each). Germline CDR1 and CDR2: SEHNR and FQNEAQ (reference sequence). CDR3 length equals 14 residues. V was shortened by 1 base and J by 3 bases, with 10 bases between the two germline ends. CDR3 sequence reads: CASSLGLGVYEQYF. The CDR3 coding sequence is TGTGCCAGCAGCTTAGGGTTGGGGGTCTACGAGCAGTACTTC.

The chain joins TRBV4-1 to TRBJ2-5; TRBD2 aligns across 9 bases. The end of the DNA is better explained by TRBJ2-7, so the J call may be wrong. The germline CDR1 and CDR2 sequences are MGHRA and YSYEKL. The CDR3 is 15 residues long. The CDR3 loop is CASSQIAGVQYEQYF. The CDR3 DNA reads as TGCGCCAGCAGCCAAATAGCGGGAGTCCAGTACGAGCAGTACTTC.

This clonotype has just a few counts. CDR3 amino acids: CASSGLGQGTHEQYF. CDR3 nucleotides: TGCGCCAGCAGTGGACTCGGACAGGGTACCCACGAGCAGTACTTC. The chain employs TRBV10-1 and TRBJ2-7, with 8 bases identical to TRBD1. V dropped 4 bases and J dropped 5; count of bases not matched to a gene: 10. The CDR3 covers 15 residues. Germline values: CDR1 WNHNN, CDR2 SYGVQD (reference sequence).

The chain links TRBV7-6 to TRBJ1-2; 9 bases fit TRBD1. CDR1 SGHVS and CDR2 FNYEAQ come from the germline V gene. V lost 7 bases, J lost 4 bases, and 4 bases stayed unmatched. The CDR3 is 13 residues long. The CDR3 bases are TGTGCCAGCACGGGACAGGGCACCTATGGCTACACCTTC. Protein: CASTGQGTYGYTF.

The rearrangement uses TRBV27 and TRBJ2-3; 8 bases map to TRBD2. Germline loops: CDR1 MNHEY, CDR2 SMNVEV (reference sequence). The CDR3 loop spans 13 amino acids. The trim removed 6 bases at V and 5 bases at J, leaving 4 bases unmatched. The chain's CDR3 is CASSGSGGDTQYF. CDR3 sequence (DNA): TGTGCCAGCAGCGGGAGCGGGGGAGATACGCAGTATTTT.

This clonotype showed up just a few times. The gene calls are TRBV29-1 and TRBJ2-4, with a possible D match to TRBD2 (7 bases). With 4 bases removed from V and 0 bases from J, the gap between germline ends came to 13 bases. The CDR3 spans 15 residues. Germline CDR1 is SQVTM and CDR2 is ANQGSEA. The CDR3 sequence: CSVGGGGLAKNIQYF. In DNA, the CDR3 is TGCAGCGTTGGTGGGGGGGGCCTAGCCAAAAACATTCAGTACTTC.

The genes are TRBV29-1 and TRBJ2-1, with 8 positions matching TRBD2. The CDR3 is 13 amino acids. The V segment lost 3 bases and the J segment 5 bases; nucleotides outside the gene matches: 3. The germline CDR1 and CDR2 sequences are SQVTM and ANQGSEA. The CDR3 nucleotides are TGCAGCGTTGACTTAGCGGGAAACAATGAGCAGTTCTTC. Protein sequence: CSVDLAGNNEQFF.

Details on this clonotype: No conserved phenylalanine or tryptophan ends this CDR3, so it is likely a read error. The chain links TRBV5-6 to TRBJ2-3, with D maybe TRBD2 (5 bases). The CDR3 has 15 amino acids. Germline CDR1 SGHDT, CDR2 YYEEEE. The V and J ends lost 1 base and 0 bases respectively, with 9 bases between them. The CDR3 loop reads CASSLTGTSTDTQYL. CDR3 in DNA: TGTGCCAGCAGCTTGACGGGAACAAGCACAGATACGCAGTATTTA.